The rows below give T cell receptor beta chains drawn from one sample of a study of vaccination effects on CD4 cells after COVID-19. Their target antigens are unknown. Profiling relied on immunoSEQ multiplex PCR, and the TCRdb table lists in-frame clones only, not all of them. The repertoire has 13,000 to 15,000 clones, 76% of them found once; the top ten carry 25%. The sample consisted of CD4+ T cells from PBMCs cultured with HCoV-229E spike peptides, taken before COVID-19 vaccination. These receptors all come from a human donor who received a COVID-19 vaccine. The CDR3 runs from the conserved cysteine through the conserved F or W. The order of the fields is J gene, V gene, clone size, D gene, CDR3 protein, CDR3 DNA. A D gene is named only where the DNA matches it firmly. Only some rows state a clone size, as once, few, many or a class for expanded clones.

j_gene: TRBJ2-3; v_gene: TRBV15; abundance: -; d_gene: TRBD2; CDR3aa: CATRTSGGYTQYF; CDR3nt: TGTGCCACCAGGACTAGCGGGGGGTATACGCAGTATTTT
j_gene: TRBJ2-3; v_gene: TRBV2; abundance: once; d_gene: -; CDR3aa: CASSDIRRTDTQYF; CDR3nt: TGTGCCAGCAGTGACATCCGTCGCACAGATACGCAGTATTTT
j_gene: TRBJ2-5; v_gene: TRBV4-1; abundance: -; d_gene: TRBD2; CDR3aa: CASSQGRGAGGQETQYF; CDR3nt: TGCGCCAGCAGCCAAGGCAGAGGAGCGGGGGGACAAGAGACCCAGTACTTC
j_gene: TRBJ1-1; v_gene: TRBV15; abundance: -; d_gene: -; CDR3aa: CATSRGTLNTEAFF; CDR3nt: TGTGCCACCAGCAGGGGGACATTGAACACTGAAGCTTTCTTT
j_gene: TRBJ1-2; v_gene: TRBV6-5; abundance: -; d_gene: TRBD1; CDR3aa: CASSYWKGQGGGYTF; CDR3nt: TGTGCCAGCAGTTACTGGAAGGGACAGGGAGGAGGCTACACCTTC
j_gene: TRBJ1-5; v_gene: TRBV6-2/TRBV6-3; abundance: few; d_gene: -; CDR3aa: CASSSSGTKAQPQHF; CDR3nt: TGTGCCAGCAGTTCCTCCGGGACGAAGGCTCAGCCCCAGCATTTT
j_gene: TRBJ2-1; v_gene: TRBV7-3; abundance: -; d_gene: -; CDR3aa: CASSLGSTPGRGPFEQFF; CDR3nt: TGTGCCAGCAGCTTGGGAAGTACACCGGGACGAGGGCCTTTCGAGCAGTTCTTC
j_gene: TRBJ2-7; v_gene: TRBV3-1/TRBV3-2; abundance: -; d_gene: -; CDR3aa: CASSRSYEQYF; CDR3nt: TGTGCCAGCAGCCGGTCCTACGAGCAGTACTTC
j_gene: TRBJ2-7; v_gene: TRBV28; abundance: -; d_gene: TRBD1; CDR3aa: CASSRGQGRVDEQYF; CDR3nt: TGTGCCAGCAGTCGAGGACAGGGGCGAGTCGACGAGCAGTACTTC
j_gene: TRBJ2-1; v_gene: TRBV7-6; abundance: -; d_gene: TRBD2; CDR3aa: CASSPPWTSGRARSYNEQFF; CDR3nt: TGTGCCAGCAGCCCCCCATGGACTAGCGGGAGGGCTAGATCCTACAATGAGCAGTTCTTC
j_gene: TRBJ1-4; v_gene: TRBV4-3; abundance: -; d_gene: TRBD1; CDR3aa: CASSQIGQATNEKLFF; CDR3nt: TGCGCCAGCAGCCAAATTGGACAGGCTACTAATGAAAAACTGTTTTTT
j_gene: TRBJ2-7; v_gene: TRBV20-1; abundance: -; d_gene: -; CDR3aa: CSASSPDWSSYEQYF; CDR3nt: TGCAGTGCTAGTAGCCCGGACTGGAGCTCCTACGAGCAGTACTTC
j_gene: TRBJ2-7; v_gene: TRBV6-1; abundance: -; d_gene: -; CDR3aa: CASSETVRVPEQYF; CDR3nt: TGTGCCAGCAGTGAAACAGTGAGGGTCCCCGAGCAGTACTTC
j_gene: TRBJ1-1; v_gene: TRBV19; abundance: -; d_gene: -; CDR3aa: CASSSTGDTEAFF; CDR3nt: TGTGCCAGTAGTTCGACAGGAGACACTGAAGCTTTCTTT
j_gene: TRBJ2-2; v_gene: TRBV4-1; abundance: -; d_gene: TRBD2; CDR3aa: CASFPVGEGSVSGELFF; CDR3nt: TGCGCCAGCTTTCCCGTGGGGGAGGGCTCGGTCTCCGGGGAGCTGTTTTTT
j_gene: TRBJ2-6; v_gene: TRBV10-3; abundance: -; d_gene: -; CDR3aa: CATGRSWISGANVLTF; CDR3nt: TGTGCCACCGGCAGGAGTTGGATCTCTGGGGCCAACGTCCTGACTTTC
j_gene: TRBJ1-6; v_gene: TRBV2; abundance: -; d_gene: -; CDR3aa: CASSEALRYSPLHF; CDR3nt: TGTGCCAGCAGTGAAGCCCTTCGGTATTCACCCCTCCACTTT
j_gene: TRBJ1-3; v_gene: TRBV4-1; abundance: -; d_gene: -; CDR3aa: CASSQDRQGRTYF; CDR3nt: TGCGCCAGCAGCCAAGATCGGCAGGGGAGGACATATTTT
j_gene: TRBJ1-3; v_gene: TRBV2; abundance: -; d_gene: -; CDR3aa: CASSEVWGSGNTIYF; CDR3nt: TGTGCCAGCAGTGAAGTGTGGGGCTCTGGAAACACCATATATTTT
j_gene: TRBJ2-7; v_gene: TRBV10-3; abundance: -; d_gene: -; CDR3aa: CATKTSSRTRAYEQYF; CDR3nt: TGTGCCACCAAAACCAGTTCCCGGACGCGAGCCTACGAGCAGTACTTC
j_gene: TRBJ1-5; v_gene: TRBV5-6; abundance: -; d_gene: TRBD1; CDR3aa: CASSLLGDRGLWGNQPQHF; CDR3nt: TGTGCCAGCAGCTTGTTAGGGGACAGGGGGCTCTGGGGCAATCAGCCCCAGCATTTT
j_gene: TRBJ1-2; v_gene: TRBV27; abundance: few; d_gene: -; CDR3aa: CASSFWLWLGYTF; CDR3nt: TGTGCCAGCAGTTTCTGGCTTTGGCTCGGCTACACCTTC
j_gene: TRBJ2-1; v_gene: TRBV28; abundance: -; d_gene: -; CDR3aa: CASTSSGAPSSYNEQFF; CDR3nt: TGTGCCAGCACTTCTTCAGGGGCCCCAAGCTCCTACAATGAGCAGTTCTTC
j_gene: TRBJ2-7; v_gene: TRBV7-9; abundance: -; d_gene: -; CDR3aa: CASSLVMTGRSYEQYF; CDR3nt: TGTGCCAGCAGCTTAGTGATGACAGGGAGGTCCTACGAGCAGTACTTC
j_gene: TRBJ1-2; v_gene: TRBV10-3; abundance: once; d_gene: -; CDR3aa: CAISDNLQGYGYTF; CDR3nt: TGTGCCATCAGTGATAATTTACAGGGCTATGGCTACACCTTC
j_gene: TRBJ2-3; v_gene: TRBV9; abundance: -; d_gene: TRBD1; CDR3aa: CASGQGLDTQYF; CDR3nt: TGTGCCAGCGGACAGGGGTTGGATACGCAGTATTTT
j_gene: TRBJ2-1; v_gene: TRBV7-3; abundance: -; d_gene: TRBD2; CDR3aa: CASSSSGGSRFEQFF; CDR3nt: TGTGCCAGCAGCTCTAGCGGGGGAAGCAGGTTTGAGCAGTTCTTC
j_gene: TRBJ2-7; v_gene: TRBV6-5; abundance: -; d_gene: TRBD1; CDR3aa: CASRADRGNYEQYF; CDR3nt: TGTGCCAGCAGAGCCGACAGGGGGAACTACGAGCAGTACTTC
j_gene: TRBJ1-1; v_gene: TRBV7-6; abundance: -; d_gene: -; CDR3aa: CASSLEGASTEAFF; CDR3nt: TGTGCCAGCAGCTTAGAAGGGGCCTCCACTGAAGCTTTCTTT
j_gene: TRBJ2-3; v_gene: TRBV29-1; abundance: -; d_gene: -; CDR3aa: CSAGTAAGRTDTQYF; CDR3nt: TGCAGCGCTGGGACTGCAGCCGGCCGCACAGATACGCAGTATTTT
j_gene: TRBJ1-2; v_gene: TRBV7-2; abundance: -; d_gene: TRBD1; CDR3aa: CASSFSWTGAAGAYTF; CDR3nt: TGTGCCAGCAGCTTCTCATGGACAGGGGCCGCAGGGGCCTACACCTTC